The T cell receptor (beta chain) under discussion was sequenced for a study of control samples from healthy donors and cancer patients. The CDR3 is made up of 15 amino acids. Germline CDR1 is SNHLY and CDR2 is FYNNEI. Trimming left V 4 bases short and J 2 bases short, with 9 bases between. This table comes from immunoSEQ multiplex PCR, and its TCRdb copy is limited to in-frame clones, with some not included. The sample holds some 150,000 clones; roughly 89% are singletons and the top ten take less than 1.6%. The V call is TRBV2, the J call TRBJ2-6; D remains unclear. Sample: blood. The clonotype originates from a woman aged 30 to 39 in good health. In nucleotides, the CDR3 is TGTGCCAGCAGTGCCGTGGAACCTGGGGCCAACGTCCTGACTTTC. This sequence encodes CASSAVEPGANVLTF.